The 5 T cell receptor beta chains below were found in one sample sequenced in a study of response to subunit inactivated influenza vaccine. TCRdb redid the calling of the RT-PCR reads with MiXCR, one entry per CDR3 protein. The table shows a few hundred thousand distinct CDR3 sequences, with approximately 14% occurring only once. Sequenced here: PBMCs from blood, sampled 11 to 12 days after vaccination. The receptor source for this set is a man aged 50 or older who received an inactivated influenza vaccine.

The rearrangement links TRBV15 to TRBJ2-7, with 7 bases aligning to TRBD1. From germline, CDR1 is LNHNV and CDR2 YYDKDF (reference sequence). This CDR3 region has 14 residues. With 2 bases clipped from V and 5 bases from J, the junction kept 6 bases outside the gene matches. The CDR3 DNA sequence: TGTGCCACCAGCAGATTCGTAACAGGGGACGAGCAGTACTTC. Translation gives CATSRFVTGDEQYF.

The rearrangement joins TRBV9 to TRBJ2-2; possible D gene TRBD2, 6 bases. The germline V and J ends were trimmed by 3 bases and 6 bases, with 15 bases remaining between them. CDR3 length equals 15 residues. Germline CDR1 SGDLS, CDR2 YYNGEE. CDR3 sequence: CASSGGVSRSGELFF. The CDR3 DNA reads TGTGCCAGCAGCGGGGGGGTCTCGCGGTCCGGGGAGCTGTTTTTT.

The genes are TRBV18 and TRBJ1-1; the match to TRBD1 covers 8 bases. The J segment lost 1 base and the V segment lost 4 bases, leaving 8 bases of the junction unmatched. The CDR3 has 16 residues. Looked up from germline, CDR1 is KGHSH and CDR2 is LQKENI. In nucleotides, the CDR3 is TGTGCCAGCTCACGTAATCTTGACAGGGGGAACACTGAAGCTTTCTTT. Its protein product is CASSRNLDRGNTEAFF.

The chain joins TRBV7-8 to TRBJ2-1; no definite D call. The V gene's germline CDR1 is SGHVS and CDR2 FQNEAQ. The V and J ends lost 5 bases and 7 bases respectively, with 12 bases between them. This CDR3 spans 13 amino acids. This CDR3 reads CASSEYIGNEQFF. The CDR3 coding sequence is TGTGCCAGCAGCGAATACATAGGGAATGAGCAGTTCTTC. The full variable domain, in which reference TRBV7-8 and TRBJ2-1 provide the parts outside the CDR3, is GAGVSQSPRYKVAKRGQDVALRCDPISGHVSLFWYQQALGQGPEFLTYFQNEAQLDKSGLPSDRFFAERPEGSVSTLKIQRTQQEDSAVYLCASSEYIGNEQFFGPGTRLTVL.

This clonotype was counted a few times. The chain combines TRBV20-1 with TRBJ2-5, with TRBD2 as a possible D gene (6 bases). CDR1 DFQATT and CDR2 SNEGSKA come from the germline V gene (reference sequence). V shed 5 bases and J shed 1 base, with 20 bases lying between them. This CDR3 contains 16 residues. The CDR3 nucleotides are TGCAGTGCTGACACAATTAGGTCGGGACTCCAAGAGACCCAGTACTTC. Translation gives CSADTIRSGLQETQYF.